This T cell receptor (beta chain) was captured in a study of PD-L1 blockade in urothelial cancer. Study-level information: Analysis of the blood was performed 3 weeks (second dose) and 6 weeks after treatment start. Blood yielded a median of about 140,000 T cells per sample.

CDR1 is LNHDA and CDR2 is SQIVND in the germline V gene (reference sequence). V was trimmed by 10 bases and J by 10 bases, leaving 22 bases between them. The CDR3 covers 14 residues. Some clones are missing from TCRdb's copy, which holds only in-frame ones; the method was immunoSEQ multiplex PCR. This table holds about 87,000 clones, less than 90% found once. The time point denotes: pretreatment peripheral blood. There are a few counts of this clone. The sample here was PBMCs, taken around atezolizumab (anti-PD-L1) treatment. This chain joins TRBV19 and TRBJ1-4; no firm D call. The origin of this receptor is a man aged 55 to 70 with urothelial cancer. The CDR3, as DNA: TGTGCCACTAGACACGGGGTAGGCAGCGGAAAACTGTTTTTT. This gives the protein CATRHGVGSGKLFF.